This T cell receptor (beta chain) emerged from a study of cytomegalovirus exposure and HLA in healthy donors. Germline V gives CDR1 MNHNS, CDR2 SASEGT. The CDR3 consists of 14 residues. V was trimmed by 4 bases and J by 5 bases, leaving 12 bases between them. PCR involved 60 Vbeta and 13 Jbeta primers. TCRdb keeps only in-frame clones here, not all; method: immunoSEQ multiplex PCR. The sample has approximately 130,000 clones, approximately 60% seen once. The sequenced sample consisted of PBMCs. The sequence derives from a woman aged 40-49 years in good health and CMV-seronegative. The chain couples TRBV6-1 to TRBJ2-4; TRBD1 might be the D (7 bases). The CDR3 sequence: CASSGQGGENIQYF. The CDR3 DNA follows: TGTGCCAGCAGTGGACAGGGAGGCGAAAACATTCAGTACTTC.